Shown below are 4 T cell receptor beta chains from a single sample sequenced in a study of blood T cell repertoires in COVID-19 (dated by TCRdb to about 2020). Library construction relied on the immunoSEQ multiplex PCR assay. TCRdb mirrors the immuneACCESS table, restricted to in-frame sequences. Some clones are absent from its copies; in checked studies, under half trace to an unresolved V gene, and the reason for the others is unknown. The sample table holds approximately 150,000 clones, of which 80% were seen once. The ten largest clones capture approximately 6% of the sample. Sample: PBMCs or T cells enriched from blood (not recorded which). The receptors were sampled from a man aged 40-50 years who had recovered from COVID-19.

This clone was seen ten or more times. The chain is built from TRBV11-3 and TRBJ2-2; TRBD1 agrees at 10 bases. V dropped 5 bases and J dropped 7; count of bases not matched to a gene: 16. Germline lookup yields CDR1 SGHNT and CDR2 YENEEA. The CDR3 sequence is 18 residues long. The CDR3 nucleotides read TGTGCCAGCAGCGGATTGACAGGGGGCCGAAGGAGAGGCGGGGAGCTGTTTTTT. Translating it yields CASSGLTGGRRRGGELFF.

V and J are TRBV5-1 and TRBJ1-2; maybe TRBD1 (6 bases). This CDR3 is built from 15 residues. Between the trimmed V and J ends, which lost 4 bases and 8 bases, there was a span of 21 bases. The germline V gene has CDR1 SGHRS and CDR2 YFSETQ. The chain's CDR3 is CASSDGAGHSLGYTF. The CDR3 DNA reads as TGCGCCAGCAGCGACGGAGCGGGACACTCCTTGGGCTACACCTTC.

This clone was seen more than once but under ten times. This sequence joins TRBV5-1 and TRBJ2-1, with D tentatively TRBD2 (5 bases). Per the germline V gene, CDR1 is SGHRS and CDR2 is YFSETQ. V was shortened by 7 bases and J by 0 bases, with 14 bases between the two germline ends. The CDR3 contains 15 residues. In DNA, the CDR3 is TGCGCCAGCGGGAGAGATAGGAACTCCTACAATGAGCAGTTCTTC. Residues: CASGRDRNSYNEQFF.

CDR3 sequence reads: CASSFVSAGELFF. CDR3 nucleotide sequence: TGTGCCAGCAGCTTCGTCTCCGCCGGGGAGCTGTTTTTT. The chain recombines TRBV11-2 with TRBJ2-2; D ambiguous. The CDR3 has 13 amino acids. Germline CDR1 SGHAT, CDR2 FQNNGV. The germline V and J ends were trimmed by 3 bases and 6 bases, with 8 bases remaining between them.